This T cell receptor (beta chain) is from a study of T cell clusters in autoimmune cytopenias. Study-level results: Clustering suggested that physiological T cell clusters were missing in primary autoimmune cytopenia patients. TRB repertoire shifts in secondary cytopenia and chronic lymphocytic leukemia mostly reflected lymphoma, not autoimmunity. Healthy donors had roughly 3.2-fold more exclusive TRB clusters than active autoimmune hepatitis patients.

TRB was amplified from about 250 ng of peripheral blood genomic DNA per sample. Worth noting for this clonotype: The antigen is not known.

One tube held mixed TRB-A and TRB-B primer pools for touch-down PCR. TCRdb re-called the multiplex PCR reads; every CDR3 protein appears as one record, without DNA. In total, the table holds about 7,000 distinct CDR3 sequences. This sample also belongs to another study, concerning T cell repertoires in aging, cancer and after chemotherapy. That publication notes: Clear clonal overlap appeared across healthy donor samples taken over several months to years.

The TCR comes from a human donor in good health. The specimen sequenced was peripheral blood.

The CDR3 loop reads CASSRQGHYGYTF. This chain uses TRBV4-2 with TRBJ1-2; the TCRdb D gene call, TRBD1, has no DNA to confirm it. CDR1 is LGHNA, CDR2 YNFKEQ, per germline. The CDR3 covers 13 residues.